Listed below are T cell receptor beta chains from one sample, sequenced in a study of blood T cell repertoires in COVID-19. The table came from immunoSEQ multiplex PCR; TCRdb's copy has only in-frame clones and leaves some out. Of under 100,000 clones listed, about 89% are singletons. Specimen: peripheral blood. The origin of the receptors is a man aged 55 to 70 with COVID-19, enrolled during active disease. CDR3s include the opening cysteine and the closing phenylalanine or tryptophan. A D gene is named only where the DNA matches it firmly. Part of the rows lack a size; the others show once, few, many or a class for expanded clones.

clone size | D gene | J gene | V gene | CDR3 protein | CDR3 DNA
- | - | TRBJ1-3 | TRBV9 | CASSPTGFSGNTIYF | TGTGCCAGCAGCCCCACAGGGTTCTCTGGAAACACCATATATTTT
- | - | TRBJ1-5 | TRBV25-1 | CASSLTGADRPQHF | TGTGCCAGCAGTTTAACAGGAGCCGATAGGCCCCAGCATTTT
once | TRBD1 | TRBJ1-1 | TRBV5-1 | CASSPGDRTMNTEAFF | TGCGCCAGCAGCCCCGGGGACAGGACTATGAACACTGAAGCTTTCTTT
- | - | TRBJ2-5 | TRBV5-1 | CASSLNGQQETQYF | TGCGCCAGCAGCTTAAATGGACAGCAAGAGACCCAGTACTTC
- | - | TRBJ2-4 | TRBV5-8 | CASSPQSGNIQYF | TGTGCCAGCAGCCCTCAATCGGGAAACATTCAGTACTTC
few | TRBD1 | TRBJ1-3 | TRBV30 | CAWDRGSGNTIYF | TGTGCCTGGGACAGGGGATCTGGAAACACCATATATTTT
once | TRBD2 | TRBJ2-2 | TRBV4-3 | CASSQDPGAGGTGELFF | TGCGCCAGCAGCCAAGATCCCGGAGCGGGGGGCACCGGGGAGCTGTTTTTT
- | TRBD2 | TRBJ2-2 | TRBV6-5 | CATRDYQNTGELFF | TGTGCCACCCGGGACTACCAGAACACCGGGGAGCTGTTTTTT
- | TRBD1 | TRBJ2-3 | TRBV7-8 | CASSLVTGASTDTQYF | TGTGCCAGCAGCTTAGTTACAGGGGCTAGCACAGATACGCAGTATTTT
- | - | TRBJ2-1 | TRBV21-1 | CASLCRGGGSSYNEQFF | TGTGCCAGTCTTTGTAGGGGTGGGGGGAGCTCCTACAATGAGCAGTTCTTC
- | - | TRBJ2-2 | TRBV30 | CAWTGDNNGELFF | TGTGCCTGGACAGGGGATAATAACGGGGAGCTGTTTTTT
- | TRBD2 | TRBJ2-7 | TRBV7-3 | CASSPVGAGDPYEQYF | TGTGCCAGCAGCCCCGTAGGGGCGGGAGATCCCTACGAGCAGTACTTC
once | - | TRBJ2-2 | TRBV11-2 | CASSLGLNTGELFF | TGTGCCAGCAGCTTGGGACTTAACACCGGGGAGCTGTTTTTT
- | - | TRBJ1-4 | TRBV29-1 | CSVADATNEKLFF | TGCAGCGTTGCAGACGCAACTAATGAAAAACTGTTTTTT
- | TRBD1 | TRBJ2-5 | TRBV7-9 | CASSQEGTGGRGTQYF | TGTGCCAGCAGTCAAGAGGGGACAGGGGGCCGGGGGACCCAGTACTTC
- | TRBD2 | TRBJ2-7 | TRBV30 | CASLAGGYEQYF | TGTGCCTCGTTAGCGGGAGGATACGAGCAGTACTTC
- | TRBD2 | TRBJ2-1 | TRBV7-9 | CASRAGGDEQFF | TGTGCCAGCAGGGCGGGGGGCGATGAGCAGTTCTTC
- | - | TRBJ2-1 | TRBV6-5 | CASSPGESYNEQFF | TGTGCCAGCAGCCCGGGAGAGTCCTACAATGAGCAGTTCTTC
- | TRBD1 | TRBJ1-1 | TRBV6-5 | CASSPQTGENTEAFF | TGTGCCAGCAGTCCTCAGACAGGGGAGAACACTGAAGCTTTCTTT
- | - | TRBJ1-1 | TRBV7-2 | CASSPQGRAVTEAFF | TGTGCCAGCAGCCCTCAGGGCAGGGCGGTCACTGAAGCTTTCTTT
- | - | TRBJ1-1 | TRBV19 | CASRHAGEAFF | TGTGCCAGCCGACATGCGGGTGAAGCTTTCTTT
- | - | TRBJ2-7 | TRBV4-3 | CASSQDRVISGSYEQYF | TGCGCCAGCAGCCAAGATCGGGTGATAAGCGGTTCCTACGAGCAGTACTTC
- | - | TRBJ1-1 | TRBV27 | CASSLSGRGNTEAFF | TGTGCCAGCAGTTTATCTGGGAGGGGGAACACTGAAGCTTTCTTT
- | - | TRBJ1-5 | TRBV6-5 | CASSQYSNQPQHF | TGTGCCAGCAGCCAGTATAGCAATCAGCCCCAGCATTTT
- | - | TRBJ1-1 | TRBV6-6 | CASSYITGPMNTEAFF | TGTGCCAGCAGTTACATCACAGGGCCCATGAACACTGAAGCTTTCTTT
- | - | TRBJ1-4 | TRBV25-1 | CASRERGGDEKLFF | TGTGCCAGCAGGGAAAGGGGGGGCGATGAAAAACTGTTTTTT
- | - | TRBJ1-3 | TRBV5-1 | CASSLSSGNTIYF | TGCGCCAGCAGCCTAAGCTCTGGAAACACCATATATTTT
- | - | TRBJ1-4 | TRBV5-1 | CASSVNRATNEKLFF | TGCGCCAGCAGCGTCAACAGGGCTACTAATGAAAAACTGTTTTTT
- | - | TRBJ1-1 | TRBV30 | CAWKWGQTEAFF | TGTGCCTGGAAGTGGGGGCAGACTGAAGCTTTCTTT
- | TRBD1 | TRBJ1-2 | TRBV7-9 | CASSLEGQRYGYTF | TGTGCCAGCAGCTTAGAGGGACAGCGTTATGGCTACACCTTC
- | - | TRBJ2-5 | TRBV7-8 | CASSKRQGGGETQYF | TGTGCCAGCAGCAAAAGACAGGGAGGAGGAGAGACCCAGTACTTC
- | - | TRBJ1-4 | TRBV5-1 | CASSLGVRGGEKLFF | TGCGCCAGCAGCTTGGGGGTCAGAGGTGGTGAAAAACTGTTTTTT
few | - | TRBJ1-2 | TRBV19 | CASSPQARDGYTF | TGTGCCAGTAGCCCGCAAGCCCGGGATGGCTACACCTTC
- | TRBD2 | TRBJ2-7 | TRBV29-1 | CSVEEKTSGTPYEQYF | TGCAGCGTTGAAGAAAAGACTAGCGGGACACCCTACGAGCAGTACTTC
- | TRBD1 | TRBJ2-5 | TRBV27 | CASSFGSGGLKTQYF | TGTGCCAGCAGTTTCGGGTCAGGGGGCTTGAAGACCCAGTACTTC
- | - | TRBJ1-1 | TRBV11-1 | CASSLGRGLEAFF | TGTGCCAGCAGCTTAGGGCGGGGACTTGAAGCTTTCTTT
- | TRBD1 | TRBJ1-3 | TRBV19 | CASSGQGLWIDTIYF | TGTGCCAGTAGTGGACAGGGTTTGTGGATAGACACCATATATTTT
- | TRBD1 | TRBJ2-3 | TRBV11-3 | CASSLGEGTGTDTQYF | TGTGCCAGCAGCTTAGGGGAAGGGACAGGCACAGATACGCAGTATTTT
- | TRBD1 | TRBJ2-4 | TRBV29-1 | CSVGSQGQGADIQYF | TGCAGCGTTGGCAGCCAAGGACAGGGGGCGGACATTCAGTACTTC
- | - | TRBJ1-1 | TRBV5-1 | CASSPLSTGNTEAFF | TGCGCCAGCAGCCCTCTATCGACAGGAAACACTGAAGCTTTCTTT
- | - | TRBJ1-4 | TRBV12-3/TRBV12-4 | CASSFGLNEKLFF | TGTGCCAGCAGTTTTGGACTTAATGAAAAACTGTTTTTT
- | TRBD2 | TRBJ2-1 | TRBV5-1 | CASSLGSGPAGGGEQFF | TGCGCCAGCAGCTTGGGGTCCGGGCCAGCGGGAGGGGGTGAGCAGTTCTTC
- | TRBD2 | TRBJ2-3 | TRBV30 | CAWSSPETSGRDTQYF | TGTGCCTGGAGTTCCCCGGAGACTAGCGGGAGAGATACGCAGTATTTT
- | TRBD1 | TRBJ1-2 | TRBV7-9 | CASSLGGQGPIGGYTF | TGTGCCAGCAGCTTAGGGGGACAGGGGCCAATAGGAGGCTACACCTTC
- | - | TRBJ1-4 | TRBV19 | CASTSQRQPGGNEKLFF | TGTGCCAGTACCTCTCAGAGGCAACCGGGGGGGAATGAAAAACTGTTTTTT
once | TRBD2 | TRBJ2-5 | TRBV7-9 | CASSLEGGRAETQYF | TGTGCCAGCAGCTTAGAGGGCGGGAGAGCGGAGACCCAGTACTTC
- | - | TRBJ1-5 | TRBV27 | CASSFVGQGNQPQHF | TGTGCCAGCAGTTTTGTGGGGCAGGGGAATCAGCCCCAGCATTTT
- | - | TRBJ2-1 | TRBV9 | CASSVSHEQFF | TGTGCCAGCAGCGTTAGTCATGAGCAGTTCTTC